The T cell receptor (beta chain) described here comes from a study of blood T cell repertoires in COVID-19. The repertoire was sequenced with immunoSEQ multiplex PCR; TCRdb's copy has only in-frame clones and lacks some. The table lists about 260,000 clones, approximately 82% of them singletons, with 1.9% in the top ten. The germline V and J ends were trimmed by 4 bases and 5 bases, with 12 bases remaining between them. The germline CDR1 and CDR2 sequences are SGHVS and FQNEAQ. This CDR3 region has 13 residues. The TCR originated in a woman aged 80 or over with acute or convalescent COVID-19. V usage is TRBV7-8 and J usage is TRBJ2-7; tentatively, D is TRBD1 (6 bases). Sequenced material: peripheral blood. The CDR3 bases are TGTGCCAGCAGCTACCAACAGGGCCACGAGCAGTACTTC. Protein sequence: CASSYQQGHEQYF. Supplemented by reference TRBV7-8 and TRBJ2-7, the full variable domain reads GAGVSQSPRYKVAKRGQDVALRCDPISGHVSLFWYQQALGQGPEFLTYFQNEAQLDKSGLPSDRFFAERPEGSVSTLKIQRTQQEDSAVYLCASSYQQGHEQYFGPGTRLTVT.